Listed below are T cell receptor beta chains from one sample, sequenced in a study of blood T cell repertoires in COVID-19. Assay used: immunoSEQ multiplex PCR; TCRdb lists only in-frame clones, some missing. The table shows 150,000 to 200,000 clones, with 85% occurring only once. The source material was peripheral blood. These receptors were collected from a woman aged 45-60 years with COVID-19, enrolled during active disease. Both conserved end residues are part of each CDR3. Each record gives: D gene, CDR3 length, V gene, clone size, J gene, CDR3 protein, CDR3 DNA. D genes are given only for firm matches. Clone size is stated in some rows and not others, as once, few, many or a class when expanded.

D: -; length: 11; V: TRBV10-1; size: -; J: TRBJ2-7; CDR3: CASKQVWEQYF; DNA: TGCGCCAGCAAACAGGTCTGGGAGCAGTACTTC
D: -; length: 14; V: TRBV6-5; size: -; J: TRBJ2-3; CDR3: CASRGARGTDTQYF; DNA: TGTGCCAGCAGGGGGGCGCGGGGCACAGATACGCAGTATTTT
D: -; length: 13; V: TRBV27; size: few; J: TRBJ2-7; CDR3: CASSYRSSYEQYF; DNA: TGTGCCAGCAGTTACAGGAGCTCCTACGAGCAGTACTTC
D: -; length: 15; V: TRBV28; size: -; J: TRBJ1-1; CDR3: CASRWAGTGNTEAFF; DNA: TGTGCCAGCAGATGGGCGGGGACGGGGAACACTGAAGCTTTCTTT
D: TRBD1; length: 16; V: TRBV18; size: -; J: TRBJ1-2; CDR3: CASSPPGDRGIYGYTF; DNA: TGTGCCAGCTCACCACCGGGGGACAGGGGCATCTATGGCTACACCTTC
D: -; length: 15; V: TRBV28; size: -; J: TRBJ1-1; CDR3: CASSSGHGGSTEAFF; DNA: TGTGCCAGCAGTTCGGGCCACGGGGGATCCACTGAAGCTTTCTTT
D: -; length: 15; V: TRBV10-2; size: -; J: TRBJ2-2; CDR3: CASSLGQTYTGELFF; DNA: TGCGCCAGCAGCCTTGGACAGACATACACCGGGGAGCTGTTTTTT
D: TRBD1; length: 15; V: TRBV6-6; size: -; J: TRBJ2-1; CDR3: CASRPGTGVGNEQFF; DNA: TGTGCCAGCAGGCCCGGGACAGGGGTCGGCAATGAGCAGTTCTTC
D: TRBD2; length: 15; V: TRBV18; size: -; J: TRBJ2-7; CDR3: CASSPPTGGGYEQYF; DNA: TGTGCCAGCTCACCACCGACGGGGGGGGGCTACGAGCAGTACTTC
D: TRBD2; length: 16; V: TRBV4-2; size: -; J: TRBJ2-1; CDR3: CASSQGLAGAYNEQFF; DNA: TGTGCCAGCAGCCAAGGACTAGCGGGGGCCTACAATGAGCAGTTCTTC
D: -; length: 15; V: TRBV5-1; size: -; J: TRBJ2-1; CDR3: CASRSDRTFYNEQFF; DNA: TGCGCCAGCAGGTCCGACAGGACCTTCTACAATGAGCAGTTCTTC
D: -; length: 17; V: TRBV21-1; size: -; J: TRBJ2-7; CDR3: CASSKAGRGKMRGEQYF; DNA: TGTGCCAGCAGCAAAGCGGGGAGGGGGAAAATGAGGGGAGAGCAGTACTTC
D: TRBD1; length: 15; V: TRBV10-3; size: -; J: TRBJ2-5; CDR3: CAISNRGMGQETQYF; DNA: TGTGCCATCAGTAACAGGGGAATGGGTCAAGAGACCCAGTACTTC
D: -; length: 16; V: TRBV9; size: few; J: TRBJ1-6; CDR3: CASSVSIWEGTAPLHF; DNA: TGTGCCAGCAGCGTATCTATTTGGGAGGGAACGGCACCCCTCCACTTT
D: TRBD1; length: 16; V: TRBV11-3; size: -; J: TRBJ1-2; CDR3: CASSLQGAHPNYGYTF; DNA: TGTGCCAGCAGCTTGCAGGGGGCGCATCCAAACTATGGCTACACCTTC
D: -; length: 16; V: TRBV4-1; size: -; J: TRBJ2-3; CDR3: CASSLPHGGEWDTQYF; DNA: TGCGCCAGCAGCCTCCCCCACGGGGGTGAGTGGGATACGCAGTATTTT
D: -; length: 18; V: TRBV19; size: -; J: TRBJ2-3; CDR3: CASSISGGGGIYSDTQYF; DNA: TGTGCCAGTAGTATATCCGGCGGCGGGGGCATATATTCAGATACGCAGTATTTT
D: -; length: 13; V: TRBV2; size: once; J: TRBJ1-2; CDR3: CASRQGSNYGYTF; DNA: TGTGCCAGCAGACAGGGATCAAACTATGGCTACACCTTC
D: TRBD2; length: 16; V: TRBV11-2; size: many; J: TRBJ2-1; CDR3: CASSLIPSGAAHEQFF; DNA: TGTGCCAGCAGCTTAATTCCTAGCGGGGCGGCCCATGAGCAGTTCTTC
D: -; length: 12; V: TRBV5-6; size: -; J: TRBJ2-3; CDR3: CASNRGGDTQYF; DNA: TGTGCCAGCAACAGAGGGGGTGATACGCAGTATTTT
D: TRBD1; length: 15; V: TRBV3-1/TRBV3-2; size: -; J: TRBJ1-3; CDR3: CASSQDRGDGNTIYF; DNA: TGTGCCAGCAGCCAAGACAGGGGGGATGGAAACACCATATATTTT
D: -; length: 15; V: TRBV10-3; size: few; J: TRBJ1-2; CDR3: CAISESGLQNYGYTF; DNA: TGTGCCATCAGTGAGTCGGGGCTACAAAACTATGGCTACACCTTC
D: TRBD2; length: 17; V: TRBV10-1; size: -; J: TRBJ2-7; CDR3: CASSGTSGGDRPYEQYF; DNA: TGCGCCAGCAGTGGGACTAGCGGGGGGGATCGTCCCTACGAGCAGTACTTC
D: -; length: 15; V: TRBV5-5; size: -; J: TRBJ1-4; CDR3: CASSTPGSTNEKLFF; DNA: TGTGCCAGCAGTACCCCGGGATCAACTAATGAAAAACTGTTTTTT
D: -; length: 11; V: TRBV16; size: -; J: TRBJ1-2; CDR3: CASSSMYGYTF; DNA: TGTGCCAGCAGTTCAATGTATGGCTACACCTTC
D: -; length: 14; V: TRBV30; size: -; J: TRBJ2-3; CDR3: CAWSLTRRADTQYF; DNA: TGTGCCTGGAGTCTGACTAGACGAGCAGATACGCAGTATTTT